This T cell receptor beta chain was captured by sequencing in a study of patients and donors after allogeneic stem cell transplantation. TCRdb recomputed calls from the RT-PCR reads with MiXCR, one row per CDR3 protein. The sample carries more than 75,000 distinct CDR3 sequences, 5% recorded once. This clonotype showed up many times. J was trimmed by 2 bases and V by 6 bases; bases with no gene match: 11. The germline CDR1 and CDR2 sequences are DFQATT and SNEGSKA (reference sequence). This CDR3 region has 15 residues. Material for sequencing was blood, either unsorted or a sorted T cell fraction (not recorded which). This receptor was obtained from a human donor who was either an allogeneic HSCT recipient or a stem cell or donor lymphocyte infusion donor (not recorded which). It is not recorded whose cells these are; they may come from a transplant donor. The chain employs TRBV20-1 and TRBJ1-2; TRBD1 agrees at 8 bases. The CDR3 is CSAQPPWTGNYGYTF. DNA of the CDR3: TGCAGTGCCCAACCCCCATGGACAGGGAACTATGGCTACACCTTC.